Listed here are 18 T cell receptor beta chains from one sample, sequenced in a study of OX40 agonist ivuxolimab in advanced cancers. Assay: immunoSEQ multiplex PCR; the TCRdb copy retains only in-frame clones and omits some. The sample yields about 46,000 clones, 88% seen once. The sequencing used CD4+ or CD8+ T cells sorted from blood, collected in a trial of the OX40 agonist ivuxolimab. These receptors were collected from an adult with an advanced solid tumor such as melanoma, head and neck, liver or kidney cancer.

V gene TRBV27 combines with J gene TRBJ2-7; the match to TRBD2 covers 11 bases. This CDR3 has 15 residues. In germline, CDR1 is MNHEY, CDR2 SMNVEV (reference sequence). Trimming removed 5 bases from V and 3 bases from J; junction bases left unmatched: 6. Here the CDR3 DNA reads TGTGCCAGCAGTCGTATAGCGGGAGGGTTCTACGAGCAGTACTTC. It yields the protein CASSRIAGGFYEQYF.

J is TRBJ2-1 and V is TRBV27; 9 bases agree with TRBD1. The germline gives CDR1 MNHEY, CDR2 SMNVEV (reference sequence). The CDR3 spans 15 residues. Germline trimming cut 5 bases from V and 3 bases from J; bases unmatched to any gene: 5. CDR3 in amino acids: CASSIQGAVYNEQFF. The CDR3 DNA is TGTGCCAGCAGTATACAGGGGGCGGTCTACAATGAGCAGTTCTTC.

This rearrangement joins TRBV15 to TRBJ2-1, with 9 bases identical to TRBD2. Germline V lookup: CDR1 LNHNV, CDR2 YYDKDF (reference sequence). J was trimmed by 4 bases and V by 3 bases; bases with no gene match: 7. The length of the CDR3 is 16 residues. The CDR3 nucleotides read TGTGCCACCAGCAGGAGGGCGGGGGGGTCTTACAATGAGCAGTTCTTC. Translation gives CATSRRAGGSYNEQFF. Full variable domain (missing parts from reference TRBV15 and TRBJ2-1): DAMVIQNPRYQVTQFGKPVTLSCSQTLNHNVMYWYQQKSSQAPKLLFHYYDKDFNNEADTPDNFQSRRPNTSFCFLDIRSPGLGDTAMYLCATSRRAGGSYNEQFFGPGTRLTVL.

The genes are TRBV5-1 and TRBJ2-7; TRBD1 matches at 8 bases. V shed 2 bases and J 6 bases; nucleotides not matched to a gene: 7. Germline V gives CDR1 SGHRS, CDR2 YFSETQ. The CDR3 extends over 14 amino acids. The CDR3 is CASSFWQGAGEQYF. CDR3 DNA sequence: TGCGCCAGCAGCTTCTGGCAGGGGGCGGGCGAGCAGTACTTC.

This rearrangement joins TRBV28 to TRBJ1-4; the D gene is possibly TRBD1 (5 bases). The CDR3 covers 12 residues. V lost 6 bases to trimming and J lost 8 bases, with 10 bases between them. Germline V gene lookup returns CDR1 MDHEN and CDR2 SYDVKM. The CDR3 DNA sequence: TGTGCCAGCAGCCCTTGGGGGGAAAAACTGTTTTTT. Translation gives CASSPWGEKLFF.

The genes are TRBV9 and TRBJ1-2; D remains unclear. The CDR3 runs 11 residues. V lost 3 bases and J lost 3, with 3 bases in between. Germline V CDR1 and CDR2: SGDLS, YYNGEE. This CDR3 is CASSAHYGYTF. As DNA, the CDR3 is TGTGCCAGCAGCGCTCACTATGGCTACACCTTC.

The chain couples TRBV6-1 to TRBJ1-6; 7 positions agree with TRBD1. With 7 bases clipped from V and 16 bases from J, the junction kept 10 bases outside the gene matches. Germline CDR1 is MNHNS and CDR2 is SASEGT. The CDR3 has 12 residues. The CDR3 nucleotides are TGTGCCAGCACAAATCCACAGGGACAGCTCCACTTT. The encoded protein is CASTNPQGQLHF.

This chain links TRBV7-9 with TRBJ2-6, with TRBD1 matching over 10 bases. The CDR3 totals 17 residues. Per the germline V gene, CDR1 is SEHNR and CDR2 is FQNEAQ (reference sequence). J was trimmed by 3 bases and V by 1 base; bases with no gene match: 3. The CDR3 reads CASSLVGQGDGANVLTF. The CDR3 DNA is TGTGCCAGCAGCTTAGTCGGACAGGGGGATGGGGCCAACGTCCTGACTTTC.

The chain has TRBV28 and TRBJ1-1; 7 nucleotides line up with TRBD1. The CDR3 spans 15 residues. In germline, CDR1 is MDHEN, CDR2 SYDVKM. V lost 6 bases and J lost 0; bases outside the gene matches: 7. The CDR3 DNA reads as TGTGCCAGCAGCCGCGCAGGGGGACTGAACACTGAAGCTTTCTTT. Translating gives CASSRAGGLNTEAFF.

The J gene is TRBJ2-5, the V gene TRBV21-1; TRBD1 is the table's D call, not checked against the DNA. TRBV21-1 is listed as a pseudogene. The CDR3 length is 14 residues. This CDR3 reads CASTQGQGKETQYF. The CDR3 nucleotides are TGTGCCAGCACCCAAGGACAGGGAAAAGAGACCCAGTACTTC.

The rearrangement joins TRBV2 to TRBJ2-7; perhaps TRBD1 as D (5 bases). This CDR3 contains 16 residues. V was pared by 0 bases and J by 0 bases, with 12 bases between. Per germline, CDR1 SNHLY and CDR2 FYNNEI. CDR3 loop: CASSEAAWGSSYEQYF. In DNA form, the CDR3 reads TGTGCCAGCAGTGAAGCTGCTTGGGGCAGCTCCTACGAGCAGTACTTC.

The V gene is TRBV6-5, the J gene TRBJ1-2; D is unresolved. The CDR3 contains 13 residues. Trimming left V 6 bases short and J 0 bases short, with 8 bases between. Germline V gene data show CDR1 as MNHEY and CDR2 as SVGAGI. The CDR3: CASSRTSNYGYTF. CDR3 DNA sequence: TGTGCCAGCAGCCGAACATCTAACTATGGCTACACCTTC.

The chain has TRBV2 and TRBJ1-1; 8 positions match TRBD1. CDR1 and CDR2 from the germline V gene are SNHLY and FYNNEI. The CDR3 totals 14 residues. Losses at the gene ends were 6 bases for V and 3 bases for J; bases not matched to a gene: 6. CDR3 region: CASSRQGRYTEAFF. The DNA for the CDR3 is TGTGCCAGCAGCCGACAGGGGAGATACACTGAAGCTTTCTTT.

The CDR3 protein is CASSEGGGGFQPQHF. For the CDR3, the DNA is TGTGCCAGCAGTGAGGGGGGAGGAGGGTTTCAGCCCCAGCATTTT. The chain employs TRBV6-1 and TRBJ1-5; weak D call: TRBD1 (5 bases). The CDR3 spans 15 residues. From germline, CDR1 is MNHNS and CDR2 SASEGT. The ends were cut back, 3 bases at V and 6 bases at J, with 15 bases in the middle.

This chain uses TRBV10-1 with TRBJ2-2; 7 positions match TRBD1. The CDR3 length is 14 residues. The J segment lost 5 bases and the V segment lost 3 bases, leaving 3 bases of the junction unmatched. Per germline, CDR1 WNHNN and CDR2 SYGVQD (reference sequence). CDR3 sequence reads: CASSDQQGTGELFF. The CDR3 DNA sequence: TGCGCCAGCAGTGACCAACAGGGGACCGGGGAGCTGTTTTTT.

The V call is TRBV7-9, the J call TRBJ1-1, with 9 bases aligning to TRBD1. Germline CDR1 SEHNR, CDR2 FQNEAQ (reference sequence). With 5 bases clipped from V and 0 bases from J, the junction kept 7 bases outside the gene matches. This CDR3 is 16 amino acids long. Written as DNA, the CDR3 is TGTGCCAGCAGCCTAGGACAGGGGACCCTGAACACTGAAGCTTTCTTT. Its translation: CASSLGQGTLNTEAFF.

This rearrangement joins TRBV7-3 to TRBJ2-3; D gene ambiguous. With 2 bases removed from V and 5 bases from J, the gap between germline ends came to 5 bases. Germline values: CDR1 SGHTA, CDR2 FQGTGA. The CDR3 runs 12 residues. This chain's CDR3 is CASSLEGDTQYF. The CDR3 DNA reads TGTGCCAGCAGCTTAGAAGGAGATACGCAGTATTTT.

V gene TRBV4-3 combines with J gene TRBJ2-3; 8 bases align to TRBD1. CDR3 length: 14 residues. J was trimmed by 4 bases and V by 5 bases; bases with no gene match: 5. Germline CDR1 and CDR2: LGHNA and YSLEER. CDR3 in amino acids: CASSFGQGSDTQYF. The CDR3 nucleotides read TGCGCCAGCAGCTTTGGACAGGGCTCAGATACGCAGTATTTT.